The 17 T cell receptor beta chains in this list originate from one sample, sequenced in a study of Ad26.COV2.S vaccination and SARS-CoV-2 variants. Treatment described: approximately 18 received Ad26.COV2.S at low or high dose, single or two shots; several received placebo; per-sample allocation not given. The samples date from day 63 after the first vaccine or placebo injection. Assay used: immunoSEQ multiplex PCR; TCRdb lists only in-frame clones, some missing. Of 350,000 to 450,000 clones in the sample, roughly 90% are singletons; the top ten hold 1.5% to 2%. Sequenced here: peripheral blood, sampled in a trial of Ad26.COV2.S vaccine versus placebo. These receptor sequences come from a person aged 18 to 65 who received the Ad26.COV2.S COVID-19 vaccine or a placebo.

The chain has TRBV6-5 and TRBJ2-7; tentative D call: TRBD2 (7 bases). The CDR3 covers 15 residues. V lost 2 bases, J lost 4 bases, and 15 bases lay in between. In germline, CDR1 is MNHEY, CDR2 SVGAGI. The CDR3 DNA reads as TGTGCCAGCAGTTACGTACTAGGGGGGGAATACGAGCAGTACTTC. It encodes CASSYVLGGEYEQYF.

The gene calls are TRBV19 and TRBJ1-5; D unresolved. This CDR3 has 17 residues. Per germline, CDR1 LNHDA and CDR2 SQIVND (reference sequence). Trimming shortened V by 7 bases and J by 4 bases, and 23 bases separated the two germline ends. CDR3 loop: CASTFGRGGKRNQPQHF. Written as DNA, the CDR3 is TGTGCCAGTACCTTCGGGCGGGGAGGTAAACGAAATCAGCCCCAGCATTTT. The complete variable domain, with remaining parts taken from reference TRBV19 and TRBJ1-5, reads DGGITQSPKYLFRKEGQNVTLSCEQNLNHDAMYWYRQDPGQGLRLIYYSQIVNDFQKGDIAEGYSVSREKKESFPLTVTSAQKNPTAFYLCASTFGRGGKRNQPQHFGDGTRLSIL.

This chain joins TRBV11-2 and TRBJ1-1; D remains unclear. V was shortened by 0 bases and J by 12 bases, with 8 bases between the two germline ends. CDR3 length equals 11 residues. Germline CDR1 and CDR2: SGHAT and FQNNGV. This CDR3 reads CASSLDRTPFF. The CDR3 nucleotides are TGTGCCAGCAGCTTAGACCGTACCCCTTTCTTT.

The rearrangement links TRBV18 to TRBJ1-5, with D perhaps TRBD1 (6 bases). The V and J ends lost 4 bases and 4 bases respectively, with 20 bases between them. Germline CDR1 reads KGHSH; CDR2 reads LQKENI. The CDR3 runs to 17 residues. The CDR3 loop reads CASSLYRVPARNQPQHF. The CDR3 DNA sequence: TGTGCCAGCTCACTCTACAGGGTTCCGGCTCGGAATCAGCCCCAGCATTTT.

The chain employs TRBV4-3 and TRBJ2-7; TRBD2 might be the D (5 bases). Trimming pared 1 base from V and 2 bases from J, leaving 9 bases between. In germline, CDR1 is LGHNA, CDR2 YSLEER. The CDR3 sequence is 14 residues long. The CDR3 is CASSQGVSAYEQYF. Written as DNA, the CDR3 is TGCGCCAGCAGCCAAGGGGTTAGCGCCTACGAGCAGTACTTC.

The V and J genes are TRBV7-6 and TRBJ2-1, with 8 positions matching TRBD2. Trimming at V came to 4 bases and at J to 4 bases, leaving 15 bases not matched to a gene. Per germline, CDR1 SGHVS and CDR2 FNYEAQ. The CDR3 extends over 18 amino acids. CDR3: CASSSPGGLNILYNEQFF. The DNA for the CDR3 is TGTGCCAGCAGCTCCCCGGGAGGGCTGAACATTTTATACAATGAGCAGTTCTTC.

Turning to this clone: Germline and junction disagree at one end, which may indicate a read error. This sequence joins TRBV19 and TRBJ1-5; D unresolved. The CDR3 spans 13 residues. CDR1 is LNHDA and CDR2 is SQIVND in the germline V gene (reference sequence). CDR3 protein: CASGIYSNQPQHF. The CDR3 region has the DNA TGTGCCAGTGGTATCTATAGCAATCAGCCCCAGCATTTT.

This clone was recorded only once. The chain has TRBV23-1 and TRBJ2-7, with 7 bases matching TRBD2. TRBV23-1 is flagged as an ORF with uncertain function. This CDR3 is 16 amino acids long. The V and J ends lost 1 base and 7 bases, in that order; junction bases with no gene match: 13. CDR3 sequence (DNA): TGCGCCAGCAGTCAATTGGGGGGAGGGCCAAGAGGAGAGCAGTACTTC. It codes for CASSQLGGGPRGEQYF.

The chain employs TRBV2 and TRBJ2-7, with 9 bases fitting TRBD1. CDR3 length: 14 amino acids. Germline V gene sequence: CDR1 SNHLY, CDR2 FYNNEI. Losses at the gene ends were 4 bases for V and 2 bases for J; bases not matched to a gene: 3. CDR3 nucleotides: TGTGCCAGCAGTGTTTGGACAGGGGCCTACGAGCAGTACTTC. The encoded protein is CASSVWTGAYEQYF.

The V call is TRBV5-5, the J call TRBJ1-4; TRBD1 might be the D (5 bases). V was cut by 4 bases and J by 3 bases, with 13 bases left in between. Germline V gives CDR1 SGHKS, CDR2 YYEKEE (reference sequence). The CDR3 covers 15 residues. CDR3: CASSRQGSPNEKLFF. The DNA for the CDR3 is TGTGCCAGCAGCCGTCAGGGCAGTCCTAATGAAAAACTGTTTTTT.

The V gene is TRBV27, the J gene TRBJ1-1; the D is unclear. Trimming cost V 7 bases and J 3 bases, with 12 bases left between them. CDR1 and CDR2 (germline): MNHEY, SMNVEV (reference sequence). This CDR3 has 13 residues. In DNA form, the CDR3 reads TGTGCCAGCAAACAAACAAGGGACACTGAAGCTTTCTTT. It translates to CASKQTRDTEAFF.

V and J are TRBV18 and TRBJ1-5; TRBD1 agrees at 9 bases. The CDR3 is 17 residues long. CDR1 and CDR2 (germline): KGHSH, LQKENI. J gave up 0 bases and V 4 bases, and 7 bases lay outside the gene matches. DNA for the CDR3: TGTGCCAGCTCACGTACCGGGACAGGGTATAGCAATCAGCCCCAGCATTTT. It yields the protein CASSRTGTGYSNQPQHF.

The chain employs TRBV5-1 and TRBJ2-5; a weak D match, TRBD2 (6 bases). Trimming left V 7 bases short and J 3 bases short, with 19 bases between. The CDR3 consists of 15 residues. Germline CDR1 reads SGHRS; CDR2 reads YFSETQ. The CDR3, as DNA: TGCGCCAGCGGGGCCTGGGGACTGCAAGAAGAGACCCAGTACTTC. It translates to CASGAWGLQEETQYF.

CDR3 in amino acids: CASSFGLDTQYF. CDR3 nucleotide sequence: TGTGCCAGCAGTTTCGGCCTTGATACGCAGTATTTT. The chain employs TRBV28 and TRBJ2-3; D ambiguous. Germline lookup yields CDR1 MDHEN and CDR2 SYDVKM. Trimming left V 3 bases short and J 6 bases short, with 7 bases between. CDR3 length equals 12 residues. Full variable domain (rest looked up from reference TRBV28 and TRBJ2-3): DVKVTQSSRYLVKRTGEKVFLECVQDMDHENMFWYRQDPGLGLRLIYFSYDVKMKEKGDIPEGYSVSREKKERFSLILESASTNQTSMYLCASSFGLDTQYFGPGTRLTVL.

The genes are TRBV27 and TRBJ2-3; 8 bases map to TRBD1. Trimming cost V 5 bases and J 3 bases; bases outside gene matches: 4. CDR1 and CDR2 (germline): MNHEY, SMNVEV (reference sequence). The CDR3 runs 14 residues. The chain's CDR3 is CASSPRQGTDTQYF. The CDR3 DNA follows: TGTGCCAGCAGTCCGCGACAGGGGACAGATACGCAGTATTTT.

The rearrangement uses TRBV6-2 or TRBV6-3 and TRBJ2-5, with D possibly matching TRBD2 (6 bases). The V end was cut by 4 bases, the J end by 3 bases, with 15 bases between. The CDR3 spans 15 residues. Germline values: CDR1 MNHEY, CDR2 SVGEGT. This CDR3 reads CASSWVGAGKETQYF. The CDR3 region has the DNA TGTGCCAGCAGTTGGGTCGGGGCGGGGAAAGAGACCCAGTACTTC.

The V call is TRBV4-2, the J call TRBJ2-6, with a weak D call TRBD2 (5 bases). Germline loops: CDR1 LGHNA, CDR2 YNFKEQ. The CDR3 extends over 15 amino acids. The germline V and J ends were trimmed by 0 bases and 4 bases, with 7 bases remaining between them. CDR3: CASSQDTGGANVLTF. In DNA, the CDR3 is TGTGCCAGCAGCCAAGATACGGGGGGGGCCAACGTCCTGACTTTC.